This T cell receptor (beta chain) appears in the sequencing data of a study of cytomegalovirus exposure and HLA in healthy donors. Assay: immunoSEQ multiplex PCR; the TCRdb copy retains only in-frame clones and omits some. The sample lists about 50,000 clones; 93% were seen once. The CDR3 contains 13 residues. The germline gives CDR1 MNHEY, CDR2 SMNVEV (reference sequence). V lost 1 base, J lost 4 bases, and 8 bases lay in between. The chain recombines TRBV27 with TRBJ2-7; D is perhaps TRBD1 (5 bases). This receptor was identified in a woman aged 18-29 years in good health and CMV-seropositive. The sequencing input was PBMCs. CDR3 in amino acids: CASSLWAGYEQYF. For the CDR3, the DNA is TGTGCCAGCAGTTTATGGGCAGGGTACGAGCAGTACTTC.